This TCR beta chain was obtained from a study of identifying expanded T cells in peripheral blood. Some clones are missing from TCRdb's copy, which holds only in-frame ones; the method was immunoSEQ multiplex PCR. The repertoire has roughly 100,000 clones, more than 70% of them found once; the top ten carry around 3.8%. V was pared by 3 bases and J by 4 bases, with 9 bases of the junction left unmatched. This CDR3 is 16 amino acids long. From germline, CDR1 is MDHEN and CDR2 SYDVKM. This clone was counted a few times. This TCR derives from a person between 18 and 70 years old in good health. Input material: blood. The chain couples TRBV28 to TRBJ2-1, with 7 bases lining up with TRBD2. The CDR3 nucleotides are TGTGCCAGCAGTTTTGCGGGAGACCTGAAATACAATGAGCAGTTCTTC. This gives the protein CASSFAGDLKYNEQFF.